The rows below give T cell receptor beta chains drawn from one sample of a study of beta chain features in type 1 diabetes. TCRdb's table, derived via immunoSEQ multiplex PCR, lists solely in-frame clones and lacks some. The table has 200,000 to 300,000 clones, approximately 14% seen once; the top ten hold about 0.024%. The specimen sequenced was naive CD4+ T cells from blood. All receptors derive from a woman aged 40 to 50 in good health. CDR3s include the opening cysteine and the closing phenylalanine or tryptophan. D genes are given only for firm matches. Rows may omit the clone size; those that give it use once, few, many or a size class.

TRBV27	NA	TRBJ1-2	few	TGTGCCAGCAGTAGACAGTCTGACTATGGCTACACCTTC	CASSRQSDYGYTF
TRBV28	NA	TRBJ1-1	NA	TGTGCCAGCAGTACCCCAGGGGAACTGAACACTGAAGCTTTCTTT	CASSTPGELNTEAFF
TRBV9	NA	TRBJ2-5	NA	TGTGCCAGCACCATGGGACTGGCAAAAGAGACCCAGTACTTC	CASTMGLAKETQYF
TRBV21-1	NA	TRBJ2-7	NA	TGTGCCAGCAGCAAAGGGGCAGGACAGAGGACTTACGAGCAGTACTTC	CASSKGAGQRTYEQYF
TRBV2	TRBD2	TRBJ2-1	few	TGTGCCAGCAGTGAAGTATTCAGCGGGGCTGGGGGTGAGCAGTTCTTC	CASSEVFSGAGGEQFF
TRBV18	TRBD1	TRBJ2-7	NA	TGTGCCAGCTCGCGGACAGGGGGCCCTCTGGGAGACTTC	CASSRTGGPLGDF
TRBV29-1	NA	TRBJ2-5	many	TGCAGCGTTAAACCGACAGCAGCAGAGACCCAGTACTTC	CSVKPTAAETQYF
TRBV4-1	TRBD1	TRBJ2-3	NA	TGCGCCAGCAGCCAAGTGCCGGGACAGCGCACAGATACGCAGTATTTT	CASSQVPGQRTDTQYF
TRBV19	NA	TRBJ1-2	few	TGTGCCAGTAGTACCCTGTTAAATGGCTACACCTTC	CASSTLLNGYTF
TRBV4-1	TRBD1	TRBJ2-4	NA	TGCGCCAGCAGCCATTCAATGGGACAGGGAGGCGACATTCAGTACTTC	CASSHSMGQGGDIQYF
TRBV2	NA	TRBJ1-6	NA	TGTGCCAGCATCCTCAGGGGAATGGGAGATTCACCCCTCCACTTT	CASILRGMGDSPLHF
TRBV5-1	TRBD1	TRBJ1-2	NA	TGCGCCAGCAGCGCCACGGGACAGTCCTATGGCTACACCTTC	CASSATGQSYGYTF
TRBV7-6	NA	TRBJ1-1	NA	TGTGCCAGCAGCCCCCAGGTTGACACTGAAGCTTTCTTT	CASSPQVDTEAFF
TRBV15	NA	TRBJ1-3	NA	TGTGCCACCAGCAGAGTACACGGGGCTGGAAACACCATATATTTT	CATSRVHGAGNTIYF
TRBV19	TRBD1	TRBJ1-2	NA	TGTGCCAGTGCGGCAGGGGACAGCCTGAACTATGGCTACACCTTC	CASAAGDSLNYGYTF
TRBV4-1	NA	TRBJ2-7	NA	TGCGCCAGCAGCCAAGACAGGGGATTCCTCTACGAGCAGTACTTC	CASSQDRGFLYEQYF
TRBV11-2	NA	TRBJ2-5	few	TGTGCCAGCAGCTTCGGTCGGAGACAAGAGACCCAGTACTTC	CASSFGRRQETQYF
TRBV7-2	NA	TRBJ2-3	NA	TGTGCCAGCGGCCCGCAGGGCACAGATACGCAGTATTTT	CASGPQGTDTQYF
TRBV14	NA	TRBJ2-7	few	TGTGCCAGCAGCCAAGACCTCCCGACTTTCCGGGGGGAGCAGTACTTC	CASSQDLPTFRGEQYF
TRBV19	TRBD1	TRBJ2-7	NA	TGTGCCAGTAGTCGGGACAGCTTGCCCTACGAGCAGTACTTC	CASSRDSLPYEQYF
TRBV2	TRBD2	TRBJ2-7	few	TGTGCCAGCAATATAGCGGGGGGGCTCGACGAGCAGTACTTC	CASNIAGGLDEQYF
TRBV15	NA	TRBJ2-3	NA	TGTGCCACCAGCAGAGACCTAGTCGGCACAGATACGCAGTATTTT	CATSRDLVGTDTQYF
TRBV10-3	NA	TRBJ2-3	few	TGTGCCACCCAAGAGGGGGCAGATACGCAGTATTTT	CATQEGADTQYF